The 27 T cell receptor beta chains presented below share a single source sample, sequenced in a study of blood T cell repertoires in COVID-19. Measured with immunoSEQ multiplex PCR; TCRdb has only the in-frame clones, and not every one. The data contain about 45,000 clones, more than 80% of them singletons. Input material: peripheral blood. These receptors were obtained from a man at least 80 years old in a cohort sampled during active COVID-19.

The V call is TRBV3-1 (or the pseudogene TRBV3-2), the J call TRBJ2-1; D is uncertain. Trimming shortened V by 1 base and J by 0 bases, and 4 bases separated the two germline ends. The CDR3 length is 14 residues. From germline, CDR1 is LGHDT and CDR2 YNNKEL (reference sequence). The CDR3 nucleotides are TGTGCCAGCAGCCAAGCTAGCTCCTACAATGAGCAGTTCTTC. Protein: CASSQASSYNEQFF.

The CDR3 DNA follows: TGTGCCAGCAGCTTATTTGGCGAAAAACTGTTTTTT. Protein: CASSLFGEKLFF. The J gene is TRBJ1-4, the V gene TRBV7-9; D is unresolved. CDR1 and CDR2 from the germline V gene are SEHNR and FQNEAQ (reference sequence). CDR3 length equals 12 residues. Trimming took 2 bases from V and 8 from J, leaving 6 bases between them. Full variable domain (remainder filled in from reference TRBV7-9 and TRBJ1-4): DTGVSQNPRHKITKRGQNVTFRCDPISEHNRLYWYRQTLGQGPEFLTYFQNEAQLEKSRLLSDRFSAERPKGSFSTLEIQRTEQGDSAMYLCASSLFGEKLFFGSGTQLSVL.

The chain combines TRBV28 with TRBJ1-2, with 8 bases aligning to TRBD1. The V gene end was trimmed by 5 bases and the J gene end by 4 bases; junction bases not matched to a gene: 6. CDR1 and CDR2 from the germline V gene are MDHEN and SYDVKM. The CDR3 sequence is 14 residues long. The CDR3 spells CASSQFTGGYGYTF. For the CDR3, the DNA is TGTGCCAGCAGTCAATTTACAGGGGGCTATGGCTACACCTTC.

The CDR3 region has the DNA TGTGCCACCAGTGGGGGTAGAGGGACTAGCAGAACGACAGATACGCAGTATTTT. It codes for CATSGGRGTSRTTDTQYF. The chain is built from TRBV24-1 and TRBJ2-3; 9 nucleotides align to TRBD2. V lost 5 bases, J lost 3 bases, and 14 bases stayed unmatched. CDR3 size: 18 residues. CDR1 is KGHDR and CDR2 is SFDVKD in the germline V gene.

V usage is TRBV2 and J usage is TRBJ1-5; TRBD1 aligns across 8 bases. After removal of 7 bases from V and 4 bases from J, the junction contained 6 bases not matched to a gene. CDR1 is SNHLY, CDR2 FYNNEI, per germline. The CDR3 length is 14 residues. The CDR3 sequence: CASNTDRGNQPQHF. As DNA, the CDR3 is TGTGCCAGCAATACCGACAGGGGAAATCAGCCCCAGCATTTT.

The V call is TRBV28, the J call TRBJ2-5, with TRBD1 matching 9 bases. Germline V gene lookup returns CDR1 MDHEN and CDR2 SYDVKM. This CDR3 has 15 amino acids. V trimming: 5 bases; J trimming: 2 bases; junction bases outside the gene matches: 6. The DNA of the CDR3 is TGTGCCAGCAGTGTCGGGACAGGGAGGCAAGAGACCCAGTACTTC. It codes for CASSVGTGRQETQYF.

This clone occurred a few times. The rearrangement uses TRBV5-5 and TRBJ1-1, with 7 positions matching TRBD1. V was pared by 4 bases and J by 0 bases, with 6 bases of the junction left unmatched. The CDR3 consists of 15 residues. Germline assignment: CDR1 SGHKS and CDR2 YYEKEE (reference sequence). Here the CDR3 DNA reads TGTGCCAGCAGCCACAGGGGCTACATGAACACTGAAGCTTTCTTT. Residues: CASSHRGYMNTEAFF.

This chain links TRBV7-2 with TRBJ2-7, with 7 bases identical to TRBD2. Looked up from germline, CDR1 is SGHTA and CDR2 is FQGNSA. The CDR3 loop spans 16 amino acids. Germline trimming cut 2 bases from V and 2 bases from J; bases unmatched to any gene: 9. The CDR3 DNA sequence: TGTGCCAGCAGCTTAATCCCAGCGGGATACCCCTACGAGCAGTACTTC. It is translated as CASSLIPAGYPYEQYF.

For the CDR3, the DNA is TGTGCCAGCAGCGCCTTTCCAGGGGCAGTCGGCAGTGAAGCTTTCTTT. It encodes CASSAFPGAVGSEAFF. The rearrangement joins TRBV7-3 to TRBJ1-1; a possible D gene is TRBD1 (6 bases). Germline V lookup: CDR1 SGHTA, CDR2 FQGTGA. The CDR3 covers 16 residues. Trimming removed 5 bases at V and 7 bases at J, with 23 bases between.

V gene TRBV19 combines with J gene TRBJ1-5; no clear D. V was cut by 4 bases and J by 1 base, with 11 bases left in between. The CDR3 is 15 residues long. Germline CDR1 and CDR2: LNHDA and SQIVND (reference sequence). The CDR3 nucleotides are TGTGCCAGTAGTAGGGAGGGAATAAGCAATCAGCCCCAGCATTTT. Protein product: CASSREGISNQPQHF.

This chain links TRBV3-1 (or the pseudogene TRBV3-2) with TRBJ2-5; 10 bases line up with TRBD2. Trimming cost V 4 bases and J 0 bases; bases outside gene matches: 5. This CDR3 spans 16 amino acids. CDR1 is LGHDT and CDR2 is YNNKEL in the germline V gene (reference sequence). For the CDR3, the DNA is TGTGCCAGCAGCCTGTTACTAGCGGGGAACCAAGAGACCCAGTACTTC. It is translated as CASSLLLAGNQETQYF.

This clone was recorded a few times. The CDR3, as DNA: TGTGCCAGCAGCTTATCAGGGACAGGCGTGAACTATGGCTACACCTTC. Amino acids: CASSLSGTGVNYGYTF. V and J are TRBV7-2 and TRBJ1-2; 8 bases match TRBD1. V shed 2 bases, J shed 2 bases, and the junction held 7 bases outside the gene matches. Germline CDR1 SGHTA, CDR2 FQGNSA. The CDR3 extends over 16 amino acids.

The V gene is TRBV7-2, the J gene TRBJ2-2; a weak D match, TRBD2 (6 bases). Trimming stripped 4 bases from V and 5 bases from J, with 17 bases between. The CDR3 sequence is 16 residues long. The germline gives CDR1 SGHTA, CDR2 FQGNSA. This CDR3 is CASSSRTIRTTGELFF. CDR3 DNA: TGTGCCAGCAGCTCAAGGACTATTAGAACAACCGGGGAGCTGTTTTTT.

This chain joins TRBV7-2 and TRBJ2-7, with D possibly being TRBD1 (5 bases). Germline V gives CDR1 SGHTA, CDR2 FQGNSA. The length of the CDR3 is 14 residues. Between the trimmed V and J ends, which lost 5 bases and 6 bases, there was a span of 17 bases. Here the CDR3 reads CASSPKGRVAEQYF. Written as DNA, the CDR3 is TGTGCCAGCAGCCCGAAGGGCAGGGTCGCCGAGCAGTACTTC.

This clone was found once. The V and J genes are TRBV6-4 and TRBJ1-6, with TRBD1 matching 7 bases. The CDR3 contains 15 residues. The germline gives CDR1 MRHNA, CDR2 SNTAGT. The J segment lost 7 bases and the V segment lost 5 bases, leaving 8 bases of the junction unmatched. In nucleotides, the CDR3 is TGTGCCAGCAGTTCAAAAGGGGGCTGGAATTCACCCCTCCACTTT. Its protein product is CASSSKGGWNSPLHF.

The chain is built from TRBV7-3 and TRBJ1-1; no clear D. This CDR3 has 14 residues. The V gene lost 0 bases and the J gene lost 6 bases, with 11 bases spanning the gap. Germline V gives CDR1 SGHTA, CDR2 FQGTGA. The CDR3 loop is CASSLTSGSAEAFF. The CDR3 nucleotides are TGTGCCAGCAGCTTAACGAGCGGGTCTGCTGAAGCTTTCTTT. Drawing the rest from reference TRBV7-3 and TRBJ1-1, the complete variable domain is GAGVSQTPSNKVTEKGKYVELRCDPISGHTALYWYRQSLGQGPEFLIYFQGTGAADDSGLPNDRFFAVRPEGSVSTLKIQRTERGDSAVYLCASSLTSGSAEAFFGQGTRLTVV.

CDR3 sequence: CASRTPRVASTGNTIYF. The CDR3 DNA sequence: TGTGCCAGTAGGACTCCCCGGGTCGCCTCGACTGGAAACACCATATATTTT. The chain has TRBV19 and TRBJ1-3; D not certain. The germline V gene encodes CDR1 LNHDA and CDR2 SQIVND (reference sequence). The V gene lost 6 bases and the J gene lost 2 bases, with 20 bases spanning the gap. The CDR3 has 17 residues.

This chain links TRBV19 with TRBJ1-4; D unclear. The CDR3 spans 15 residues. The germline V gene encodes CDR1 LNHDA and CDR2 SQIVND (reference sequence). Trimming removed 1 base from V and 7 bases from J, with 13 bases in between. In DNA form, the CDR3 reads TGTGCCAGTAGTATAGCGTCTAGACCGAGTGAAAAACTGTTTTTT. Its protein product is CASSIASRPSEKLFF.

V usage is TRBV3-1 (or the pseudogene TRBV3-2) and J usage is TRBJ2-1; 7 nucleotides match TRBD2. This CDR3 contains 15 residues. Trimming at V came to 1 base and at J to 0 bases, leaving 0 bases not matched to a gene. Germline V gene data show CDR1 as LGHDT and CDR2 as YNNKEL (reference sequence). In DNA, the CDR3 is TGTGCCAGCAGCCAAGTAGCGGGCTCCTACAATGAGCAGTTCTTC. Amino acids: CASSQVAGSYNEQFF.

This clone was seen more than once but under ten times. CDR3 loop: CASSPDSLNTEAFF. CDR3 coding DNA: TGTGCCAGCAGCCCGGACAGCTTGAACACTGAAGCTTTCTTT. The chain combines TRBV7-9 with TRBJ1-1; the D gene is possibly TRBD1 (6 bases). V gave up 5 bases and J gave up 0 bases, with 10 bases separating them. The length of the CDR3 is 14 residues. CDR1 and CDR2 from the germline V gene are SEHNR and FQNEAQ (reference sequence).

The J gene is TRBJ2-7, the V gene TRBV19; 9 nucleotides line up with TRBD1. The CDR3 has 16 amino acids. The J segment lost 3 bases and the V segment lost 4 bases, leaving 10 bases of the junction unmatched. CDR1 is LNHDA and CDR2 is SQIVND in the germline V gene (reference sequence). CDR3 region: CASSTYWTGVLYEQYF. CDR3 nucleotide sequence: TGTGCCAGTAGTACCTACTGGACAGGGGTTCTCTACGAGCAGTACTTC.

This clone showed up just a few times. The rearrangement joins TRBV24-1 to TRBJ2-7; no definite D call. V gave up 2 bases and J gave up 6 bases, with 16 bases separating them. The CDR3 length is 15 residues. Germline CDR1 KGHDR, CDR2 SFDVKD. CDR3 region: CATSDSNIRTGEQYF. CDR3 DNA: TGTGCCACCAGTGATTCGAACATCAGAACGGGCGAGCAGTACTTC.

This clone is a singleton in its sample. The rearrangement uses TRBV6-5 and TRBJ1-1, with a possible D match to TRBD1 (6 bases). The CDR3 totals 14 residues. Germline lookup yields CDR1 MNHEY and CDR2 SVGAGI. The V and J ends lost 6 bases and 4 bases respectively, with 15 bases between them. CDR3 sequence (DNA): TGTGCCAGCAGCTCCGGGACATTGAGCACTGAAGCTTTCTTT. Protein product: CASSSGTLSTEAFF.

This chain joins TRBV3-1 (or the pseudogene TRBV3-2) and TRBJ1-1; D may be TRBD1 (5 bases). V gave up 0 bases and J gave up 0 bases, with 17 bases separating them. Germline CDR1 LGHDT, CDR2 YNNKEL (reference sequence). This CDR3 has 18 residues. The CDR3 nucleotides are TGTGCCAGCAGCCAAGATCACACAGGAGAATCCATGAACACTGAAGCTTTCTTT. Translation gives CASSQDHTGESMNTEAFF.

This chain joins TRBV30 and TRBJ1-2, with D possibly being TRBD1 (6 bases). The CDR3 is made up of 11 amino acids. Trimming left V 2 bases short and J 8 bases short, with 9 bases between. The germline V gene encodes CDR1 GTSNPN and CDR2 SVGIG (reference sequence). The CDR3 here is CAWSTGYGYTF. The CDR3, as DNA: TGTGCCTGGAGTACAGGGTACGGCTACACCTTC.

The chain couples TRBV9 to TRBJ1-5; D gene ambiguous. Between the trimmed V and J ends, which lost 0 bases and 1 base, there was a span of 5 bases. The CDR3 extends over 14 amino acids. CDR1 and CDR2 (germline): SGDLS, YYNGEE. CDR3 nucleotides: TGTGCCAGCAGCGTAGACTTCAGCAATCAGCCCCAGCATTTT. Its protein is CASSVDFSNQPQHF. The complete variable domain, with remaining parts taken from reference TRBV9 and TRBJ1-5, reads DSGVTQTPKHLITATGQRVTLRCSPRSGDLSVYWYQQSLDQGLQFLIQYYNGEERAKGNILERFSAQQFPDLHSELNLSSLELGDSALYFCASSVDFSNQPQHFGDGTRLSIL.

This clone appeared a few times. The chain links TRBV29-1 to TRBJ1-1, with 8 bases fitting TRBD1. The CDR3 has 16 residues. V was pared by 0 bases and J by 4 bases, with 10 bases of the junction left unmatched. CDR1 is SQVTM, CDR2 ANQGSEA, per germline. For the CDR3, the DNA is TGCAGCGTTGAAGACCCCTCATGGGACAGGACCACTGAAGCTTTCTTT. Amino acid sequence: CSVEDPSWDRTTEAFF.